The next 27 T cell receptor beta chains were all read from a single sample in a study of regulatory T cells in long-lasting Graves disease. Through Arm-PCR of CDR3 regions and iRepertoire HTBI primers, TCR beta libraries were built. TCRdb processed the multiplex PCR reads anew with MiXCR; each CDR3 protein has one entry. The repertoire holds more than 400,000 distinct CDR3 sequences, about a sixth seen once, with about 10% in the top ten. Time point here: newly diagnosed GD, antithyroid drugs for less than 3 months. PBMC-extracted RNA yielded the TCR library. The sample was also linked to a second study, of T cells in Graves' hyperthyroidism and ophthalmopathy.

This specimen consisted of peripheral blood mononuclear cells (PBMCs), obtained at new diagnosis, from a patient treated with antithyroid drugs. All receptors derive from a woman in her thirties with Graves disease.

This clonotype was recorded once. This chain connects TRBV20-1 to TRBJ1-2; D not certain. V dropped 8 bases and J dropped 0 bases, with 16 bases sitting between them. The CDR3 extends over 14 amino acids. Germline-derived CDR1 and CDR2 are DFQATT and SNEGSKA (reference sequence). CDR3 protein: CSPSTAPANYGYTF. DNA of the CDR3: TGCAGTCCAAGCACAGCGCCAGCTAACTATGGCTACACCTTC.

This clonotype was seen repeatedly, ten times or more. This sequence joins TRBV12-3 or TRBV12-4 and TRBJ1-1; D gene ambiguous. Trimming cost V 6 bases and J 10 bases, with 12 bases left between them. The CDR3 extends over 11 amino acids. The CDR3 region is CASSPALRAFF. In DNA form, the CDR3 reads TGTGCCAGCAGCCCCGCCCTGAGAGCTTTCTTT.

A few counts support this clonotype. The germline gene is not matched at one end of the junction; a read error may be the cause. This rearrangement joins TRBV7-9 to TRBJ1-1; D might be TRBD1 (6 bases). The CDR3 is made up of 17 amino acids. Germline lookup yields CDR1 SEHNR and CDR2 FQNEAQ (reference sequence). The CDR3 spells CVSSSTRSQGPNTEAFF. The CDR3 DNA sequence: TGTGTCAGCAGCTCAACAAGATCACAGGGACCGAACACTGAAGCTTTCTTT.

V and J are TRBV28 and TRBJ2-2, with a weak D call TRBD2 (6 bases). V lost 8 bases to trimming and J lost 3 bases, with 16 bases between them. Germline CDR1 reads MDHEN; CDR2 reads SYDVKM. The CDR3 runs to 15 residues. In nucleotides, the CDR3 is TGTGCCAGCGGGGAGACTAGTTCATACACCGGGGAGCTGTTTTTT. Protein sequence: CASGETSSYTGELFF.

This clonotype came up many times. J is TRBJ2-2 and V is TRBV6-1; tentative D call: TRBD2 (6 bases). This CDR3 spans 13 amino acids. Looked up from germline, CDR1 is MNHNS and CDR2 is SASEGT. The V and J ends lost 6 bases and 6 bases respectively, with 11 bases between them. The CDR3: CASSPREAGELFF. The CDR3 DNA reads TGTGCCAGCAGCCCGAGGGAGGCCGGGGAGCTGTTTTTT.

At least ten counts were recorded for this clonotype. This chain uses TRBV2 with TRBJ2-2; 11 positions match TRBD2. This CDR3 is 18 amino acids long. With 5 bases clipped from V and 4 bases from J, the junction kept 12 bases outside the gene matches. CDR1 is SNHLY, CDR2 FYNNEI, per germline. CDR3 coding DNA: TGTGCCAGCAGTCCCCGACTAGCGGGAAAGAGAGTCACCGGGGAGCTGTTTTTT. It is translated as CASSPRLAGKRVTGELFF. Full variable domain (outside the CDR3, taken from reference TRBV2 and TRBJ2-2): EPEVTQTPSHQVTQMGQEVILRCVPISNHLYFYWYRQILGQKVEFLVSFYNNEISEKSEIFDDQFSVERPDGSNFTLKIRSTKLEDSAMYFCASSPRLAGKRVTGELFFGEGSRLTVL.

This clonotype occurred many times. The chain joins TRBV28 to TRBJ2-7; D gene uncertain. This CDR3 has 15 amino acids. The germline CDR1 and CDR2 sequences are MDHEN and SYDVKM. The V and J ends lost 5 bases and 2 bases respectively, with 16 bases between them. CDR3 bases: TGTGCCAGCAGTGCCGGTGTACGTGGCACCTACGAGCAGTACTTC. It specifies CASSAGVRGTYEQYF.

This clonotype was counted only a few times. V gene TRBV6-2 or TRBV6-3 combines with J gene TRBJ2-5; maybe TRBD2 (5 bases). The J call may be wrong; the DNA end is better matched by TRBJ2-1. Germline CDR1 is MNHEY and CDR2 is SVGEGT. This CDR3 is 13 amino acids long. The CDR3 here is CATGLPGYNEQFF. The CDR3 DNA sequence: TGTGCCACCGGACTCCCGGGGTACAATGAGCAGTTCTTC.

Remarks on this clonotype: A much larger clone differs by one base, so this may be a read error. This rearrangement joins TRBV6-1 to TRBJ1-1; TRBD1 agrees at 12 bases. The CDR3 consists of 14 residues. The germline V gene encodes CDR1 MNHNS and CDR2 SASEGT. J was trimmed by 7 bases and V by 6 bases; bases with no gene match: 6. CDR3 amino acids: CASRPGTGGLEAFF. CDR3 nucleotide sequence: TGTGCCAGCAGGCCCGGGACAGGGGGCCTTGAAGCTTTCTTT.

In its sample, this clonotype was seen many times. The chain carries TRBV9 and TRBJ2-1; D is unclear. The CDR3 extends over 12 amino acids. Germline CDR1 is SGDLS and CDR2 is YYNGEE. The V end was cut by 0 bases, the J end by 8 bases, with 6 bases between. For the CDR3, the DNA is TGTGCCAGCAGCGTAGACCCCCATGAGCAGTTCTTC. This gives the protein CASSVDPHEQFF.

The V call is TRBV10-1, the J call TRBJ2-1, with D perhaps matching TRBD2 (6 bases). Deletions cut 4 bases from V and 3 bases from J, with 22 bases between. The germline V gene has CDR1 WNHNN and CDR2 SYGVQD (reference sequence). The CDR3 contains 18 residues. In DNA, the CDR3 is TGCGCCAGCAGTGGGGGGACTGCGACTCCCCGGGGCTACAATGAGCAGTTCTTC. Its protein is CASSGGTATPRGYNEQFF.

This clonotype was observed a handful of times. J is TRBJ1-6 and V is TRBV13, with D possibly matching TRBD1 (5 bases). The V and J ends lost 4 bases and 7 bases respectively, with 14 bases between them. Germline CDR1 PRHDT, CDR2 FYEKMQ (reference sequence). The CDR3 sequence is 15 residues long. CDR3: CASSSRDPANSPLHF. CDR3 bases: TGTGCCAGCAGCTCCCGGGACCCAGCGAATTCACCCCTCCACTTT.

In this sample, this clonotype turned up a few times. The chain employs TRBV20-1 and TRBJ2-7; D gene uncertain. CDR1 and CDR2 (germline): DFQATT, SNEGSKA (reference sequence). CDR3 length: 13 amino acids. V lost 2 bases to trimming and J lost 1 base, with 9 bases between them. The CDR3, as DNA: TGCAGTGCTAGATTAAAAGGATCCTACGAGCAGTACTTC. It is translated as CSARLKGSYEQYF.

This clonotype appeared many times. The chain has TRBV19 and TRBJ2-1; the match to TRBD2 covers 10 bases. The CDR3 extends over 15 amino acids. Germline V CDR1 and CDR2: LNHDA, SQIVND (reference sequence). J gave up 7 bases and V 5 bases, and 8 bases lay outside the gene matches. The CDR3 reads CASSWVAGGGNEQFF. For the CDR3, the DNA is TGTGCCAGTAGTTGGGTAGCGGGAGGTGGGAATGAGCAGTTCTTC.

On this clonotype: It is likely a read error: a sequence one base away is far more abundant. V and J are TRBV11-2 and TRBJ1-5; a weak D match, TRBD1 (6 bases). This CDR3 region has 19 residues. Germline loops: CDR1 SGHAT, CDR2 FQNNGV. CDR3: CAGSLKGGSGGRGAQPQHF. CDR3 nucleotides: TGTGCCGGCAGCTTAAAGGGGGGTTCGGGGGGACGGGGCGCCCAGCCCCAGCATTTT.

This clonotype occurred a few times. This sequence joins TRBV11-2 and TRBJ2-7; 14 bases map to TRBD2. Per the germline V gene, CDR1 is SGHAT and CDR2 is FQNNGV. V shed 5 bases and J 7 bases; nucleotides not matched to a gene: 4. This CDR3 has 14 amino acids. The CDR3 DNA is TGTGCCAGCAGCGAGAGACTAGCGGGAGGGGAGCAGTACTTC. The encoded protein is CASSERLAGGEQYF.

The chain combines TRBV6-1 with TRBJ2-7; 10 bases are a match to TRBD1. The CDR3 sequence is 15 residues long. With V trimmed by 11 bases and J by 0 bases, 10 bases remained unmatched. Looked up from germline, CDR1 is MNHNS and CDR2 is SASEGT. The DNA for the CDR3 is TGTGCCTCATCGTACGGGACAGGGGCCTCCTACGAGCAGTACTTC. Translated: CASSYGTGASYEQYF.

The V and J genes are TRBV10-3 and TRBJ2-1; D is undetermined. The CDR3 runs 16 residues. Germline V gene sequence: CDR1 ENHRY, CDR2 SYGVKD. Trimming took off 0 bases at V and 0 bases at J, with 9 bases between the two ends. The CDR3 is CAISESGRSSYNEQFF. DNA of the CDR3: TGTGCCATCAGTGAGTCGGGTCGTAGCTCCTACAATGAGCAGTTCTTC.

Details on this clonotype: This may be a read error: a much more frequent sequence differs by one nucleotide. This chain uses TRBV5-4 with TRBJ2-3; D is unresolved. The CDR3 sequence is 19 residues long. The germline V gene has CDR1 SGHNT and CDR2 YYREEE (reference sequence). CDR3 coding DNA: TGCACCAGCAGCCAATCCTCCACCCGCCCCCTGGGGATGACAGATACGCAGTATTTT. Translating it yields CTSSQSSTRPLGMTDTQYF.

This clonotype was seen repeatedly, ten times or more. The chain links TRBV11-2 to TRBJ2-7; TRBD1 agrees at 7 bases. CDR1 and CDR2 (germline): SGHAT, FQNNGV. CDR3 length equals 14 residues. With 6 bases clipped from V and 2 bases from J, the junction kept 7 bases outside the gene matches. The CDR3 region is CASSRQGRPYEQYF. The CDR3 region has the DNA TGTGCCAGCAGTCGACAGGGAAGGCCCTACGAGCAGTACTTC.

About this clonotype: A read error may be the cause here, since a much bigger clone is one base away. This chain uses TRBV11-2 with TRBJ2-3; no clear D. V lost 4 bases to trimming and J lost 6 bases, with 11 bases between them. Germline-derived CDR1 and CDR2 are SGHAT and FQNNGV. The CDR3 runs 13 residues. The CDR3 here is CASSSLREDTQYF. The CDR3 DNA follows: TGTGCCAGCAGCTCCCTGCGAGAGGATACGCAGTATTTT.

This clonotype was seen ten or more times. This chain uses TRBV6-1 with TRBJ1-2, with D perhaps matching TRBD1 (6 bases). CDR3 length equals 16 residues. The V end lost 4 bases, the J end lost 2 bases, and 17 bases lay between the germline ends. CDR1 is MNHNS and CDR2 is SASEGT in the germline V gene. The CDR3 DNA sequence: TGTGCCAGCAGTGCATGGACAGCCGGAGGGAACTATGGCTACACCTTC. The encoded protein is CASSAWTAGGNYGYTF.

This clonotype occurred many times. CDR3: CASSLGTGGTTDTQYF. In DNA, the CDR3 is TGTGCCAGCAGCCTGGGGACAGGGGGGACCACAGATACGCAGTATTTT. The chain recombines TRBV28 with TRBJ2-3; 11 bases are shared with TRBD1. The germline V gene has CDR1 MDHEN and CDR2 SYDVKM. With V trimmed by 6 bases and J by 2 bases, 7 bases remained unmatched. The CDR3 runs to 16 residues. The entire variable domain, with the rest obtained from reference TRBV28 and TRBJ2-3, is as follows: DVKVTQSSRYLVKRTGEKVFLECVQDMDHENMFWYRQDPGLGLRLIYFSYDVKMKEKGDIPEGYSVSREKKERFSLILESASTNQTSMYLCASSLGTGGTTDTQYFGPGTRLTVL.

This chain joins TRBV7-2 and TRBJ2-4, with D possibly being TRBD1 or TRBD2 (5 bases each). Between the trimmed V and J ends, which lost 2 bases and 4 bases, there was a span of 12 bases. The CDR3 is made up of 15 amino acids. Germline loops: CDR1 SGHTA, CDR2 FQGNSA. In DNA form, the CDR3 reads TGTGCCAGCAGCTTATTCGGGACCGAAAAAAACATTCAGTACTTC. This translates into CASSLFGTEKNIQYF. The entire variable domain, with the rest obtained from reference TRBV7-2 and TRBJ2-4, is as follows: GAGVSQSPSNKVTEKGKDVELRCDPISGHTALYWYRQSLGQGLEFLIYFQGNSAPDKSGLPSDRFSAERTGGSVSTLTIQRTQQEDSAVYLCASSLFGTEKNIQYFGAGTRLSVL.

This clonotype was counted ten times or more. The chain is built from TRBV2 and TRBJ1-2, with D hard to call. This CDR3 comprises 12 residues. Between the trimmed V and J ends, which lost 8 bases and 5 bases, there was a span of 12 bases. Germline V gives CDR1 SNHLY, CDR2 FYNNEI. DNA for the CDR3: TGTGCCAGCGTTTACGGTGGATATGGCTACACCTTC. Its protein product is CASVYGGYGYTF.

In this sample, this clonotype turned up many times. The chain has TRBV3-1 and TRBJ1-2; D remains unclear. V lost 1 base, J lost 1 base, and 16 bases lay in between. The CDR3 contains 17 residues. CDR1 is LGHDT and CDR2 is YNNKEL in the germline V gene (reference sequence). The CDR3 spells CASSQAGGETNNYGYTF. In DNA form, the CDR3 reads TGTGCCAGCAGCCAAGCCGGTGGGGAAACTAATAACTATGGCTACACCTTC.

This clonotype was picked up many times. The J gene is TRBJ2-3, the V gene TRBV20-1, with 11 bases that match TRBD2. The CDR3 covers 14 residues. Germline lookup yields CDR1 DFQATT and CDR2 SNEGSKA (reference sequence). Losses at the gene ends were 4 bases for V and 8 bases for J; bases not matched to a gene: 8. Here the CDR3 DNA reads TGCAGTGCTAAACCGGGACTAGCGGAGTTTACGCAGTATTTT. Translating it yields CSAKPGLAEFTQYF.